This TCR beta chain was sequenced in a study of CD8 T cells in ankylosing spondylitis. The length of the CDR3 is 16 residues. Germline V lookup: CDR1 SQVTM, CDR2 ANQGSEA. V shed 7 bases and J shed 0 bases, with 19 bases lying between them. Study results and caveats: Past studies reported some motif variants in reactive arthritis synovial fluid and blood. Blood of patients with ankylosing spondylitis appeared to be characterized by a TCR beta motif of about 8 highly homologous variants.

TCRdb analysed the 5' RACE reads with MiXCR anew, one entry per CDR3 protein. Among 200,000 to 250,000 distinct CDR3 sequences, around 17% were seen once, and the ten largest hold approximately 46%. Points on this clonotype: As yet, its antigen is unknown.

The TCR originated in a male donor with ankylosing spondylitis. The source material was blood, either unsorted or a sorted T cell fraction (not recorded which). V gene TRBV29-1 combines with J gene TRBJ2-1; TRBD1 or TRBD2 may be the D gene (6 bases each). As DNA, the CDR3 is TGCAGCGCGAGAGGGGGACTCATCTACTCCTACAATGAGCAGTTCTTC. This translates into CSARGGLIYSYNEQFF.